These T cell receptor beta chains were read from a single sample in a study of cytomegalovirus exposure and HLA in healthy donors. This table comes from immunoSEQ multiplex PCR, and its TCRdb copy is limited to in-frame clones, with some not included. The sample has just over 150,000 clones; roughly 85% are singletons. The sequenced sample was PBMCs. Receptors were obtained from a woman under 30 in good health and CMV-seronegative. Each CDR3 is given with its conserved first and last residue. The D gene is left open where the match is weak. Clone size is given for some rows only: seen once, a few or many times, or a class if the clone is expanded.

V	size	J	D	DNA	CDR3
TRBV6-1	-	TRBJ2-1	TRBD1	TGTGCCGGGGACAGAGGGGACTACAATGAGCAGTTCTTC	CAGDRGDYNEQFF
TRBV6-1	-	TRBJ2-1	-	TGTGCCAGCAGTGGGACTGGCCCGTCCTACAATGAGCAGTTCTTC	CASSGTGPSYNEQFF
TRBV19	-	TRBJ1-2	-	TGTGCCAGTAGTATTCGTTTTAACTATGGCTACACCTTC	CASSIRFNYGYTF
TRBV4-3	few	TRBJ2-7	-	TGCGCCAGCAGCCGAATAATCGGGGGCGAGCAGTACTTC	CASSRIIGGEQYF
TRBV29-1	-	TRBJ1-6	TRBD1	TGCGGGGACAGGAGCTCCTATAATTCACCCCTCCACTTT	CGDRSSYNSPLHF
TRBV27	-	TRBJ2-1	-	TGTGCCAGCAGGAGTGGGGGGTCCAGTTACAATGAGCAGTTCTTC	CASRSGGSSYNEQFF
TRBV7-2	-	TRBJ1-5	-	TGTGCCAGCAGCTTAGGGCCGGCGGGAGGGGGTCAGCCCCAGCATTTT	CASSLGPAGGGQPQHF
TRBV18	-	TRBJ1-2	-	TGTGCCAGCTCGCCCTCGATACCGTGGGGAGATGGCTACACCTTC	CASSPSIPWGDGYTF
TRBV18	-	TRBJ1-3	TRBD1	TGTGCCAGCTCACTCGGGACAGGCTCTGGAAACACCATATATTTT	CASSLGTGSGNTIYF
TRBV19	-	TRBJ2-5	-	TGTGCCAGTAGGAGAATTGGGGCGGTGGGAGAGACCCAGTACTTC	CASRRIGAVGETQYF
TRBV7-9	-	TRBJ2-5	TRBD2	TGTGCCAGCAGCCCGGGACTAGCGGGGGGGCCGGGTTATCAAGAGACCCAGTACTTC	CASSPGLAGGPGYQETQYF
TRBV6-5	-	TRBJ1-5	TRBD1	TGTGCCAGCAGTTCGACAGGGAATCCCCAGCATTTT	CASSSTGNPQHF
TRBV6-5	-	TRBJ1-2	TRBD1	TGTGCCAGCCGCGGACAGGGGCTAACTATGGCTTACACCTTC	CASRGQGLTMAYTF
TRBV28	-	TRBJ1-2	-	TGTGCCAGCAACGAACTCCAGGGCCCATATGGCTACACCTTC	CASNELQGPYGYTF
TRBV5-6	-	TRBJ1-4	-	TGTGCCAGCAGCTTTTTAAGTCGGGGGGACCATGAAAAACTGTTTTTT	CASSFLSRGDHEKLFF
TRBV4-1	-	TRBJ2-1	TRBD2	TGCGCCAGCAGCCAAAAGAGCGGGGGGGCCCGCGATGAGCAGTTCTTC	CASSQKSGGARDEQFF
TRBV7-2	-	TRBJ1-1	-	TGTGCCAGCAGAGCCGGGACGGGGGGGACTGAAGCTTTCTTT	CASRAGTGGTEAFF
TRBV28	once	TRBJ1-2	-	TGTGCCACCTCTCTTTTGTCCCTCGAGCCCCCCTTTAACTATGGCTACACCTTC	CATSLLSLEPPFNYGYTF
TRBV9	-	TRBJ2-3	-	TGTGCCAGCAGCCCCGGTTTGGGGCCAGCTAGCACAGATACGCAGTATTTT	CASSPGLGPASTDTQYF
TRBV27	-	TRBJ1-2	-	TGTGCCAGCAGTTATTCAGGGGCCCTCAGGGGTGGCTACACCTTC	CASSYSGALRGGYTF
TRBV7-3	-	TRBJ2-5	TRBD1	TGTGCCAGCAGCGTGGACAGGGAAGAGACCCAGTACTTC	CASSVDREETQYF
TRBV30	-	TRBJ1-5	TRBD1	TGTGCCTGGACAGGGGGCAGGCATCAGCCCCAGCATTTT	CAWTGGRHQPQHF
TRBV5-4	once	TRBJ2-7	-	TGTGCCAGCAGCTTGGCCTCTTTTCGGGGAGAGTACGAGCAGTACTTC	CASSLASFRGEYEQYF
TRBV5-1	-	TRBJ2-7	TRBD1	TGCGCCAGCAGCCTAGGACAGGGGGCCTACGAGCAGTACTTC	CASSLGQGAYEQYF
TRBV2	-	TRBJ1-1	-	TGTGCCAGCAGACGAGAGCAGGGGAACACTGAAGCTTTCTTT	CASRREQGNTEAFF
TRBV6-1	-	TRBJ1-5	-	TGTGCCAGCAGAGGGGACGGGGACTACAATCAGCCCCAGCATTTT	CASRGDGDYNQPQHF
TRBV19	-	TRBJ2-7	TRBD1	TGTGCCAGTAGTGTCCGGGACAGGGACCCCTACGAGCAGTACTTC	CASSVRDRDPYEQYF
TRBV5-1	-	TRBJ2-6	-	TGCGCCAGCAGCTCACAGGGCAGTGGGGCCAACGTCCTGACTTTC	CASSSQGSGANVLTF
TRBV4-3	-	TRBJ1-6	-	TGCGCCAGCAGCCAGCACTTAAAAAACCCCTATAATTCACCCCTCCACTTT	CASSQHLKNPYNSPLHF
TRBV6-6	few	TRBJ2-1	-	TGTGCCAGCAGTAGTGGACTGGACCGTGAGCAGTTCTTC	CASSSGLDREQFF
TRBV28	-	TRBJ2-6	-	TGTGCCATCAGCAGATCGCATGGGGCCAACGTCCTGACTTTC	CAISRSHGANVLTF
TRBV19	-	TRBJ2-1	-	TGTGCCAGTAGAGCACTGAGGGGGTCCAATGAGCAGTTCTTC	CASRALRGSNEQFF
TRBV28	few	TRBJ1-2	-	TGTGCCAGCAGTTTGGGGGGGGGCAGCTATGGCTACACCTTC	CASSLGGGSYGYTF
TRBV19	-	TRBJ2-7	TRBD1	TGTGCCAGTAGTAACCGGGACAGGGGGCGTTACGAGCAGTACTTC	CASSNRDRGRYEQYF
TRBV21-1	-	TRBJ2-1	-	TGTGCCAGCAGCAAAGGGTACAGGGGGCTTGAAGGTAATGAGCAGTTCTTC	CASSKGYRGLEGNEQFF
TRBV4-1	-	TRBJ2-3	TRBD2	TGCGCCAGCAGCCAATTGGGACTAGCGGGGTACACAGATACGCAGTATTTT	CASSQLGLAGYTDTQYF
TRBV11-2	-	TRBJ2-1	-	TGTGCCAGCAGCCTAGACAGAGCTGCGGGCAATGAGCAGTTCTTC	CASSLDRAAGNEQFF
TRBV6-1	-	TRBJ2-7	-	TGTGCCAGCAGTGGGAGACAGTCAAGCTCCTACGAGCAGTACTTC	CASSGRQSSSYEQYF
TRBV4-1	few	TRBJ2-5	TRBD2	TGCGCCAGCAGCCAAGGACTAGCGGGAGAAGGGACCCAGTACTTC	CASSQGLAGEGTQYF
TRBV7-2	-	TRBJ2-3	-	TGTGCCAGCAGCTTATTCGCGGATACGCAGTATTTT	CASSLFADTQYF
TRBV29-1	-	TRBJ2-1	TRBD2	TGCAGCGGGAGGCAAGGGACTAGCGGGGGGAAAGAGCAGTTCTTC	CSGRQGTSGGKEQFF
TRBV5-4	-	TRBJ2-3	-	TGTGCCAGCAGCTCCGGACTGGCTAAAAGCACAGATACGCAGTATTTT	CASSSGLAKSTDTQYF
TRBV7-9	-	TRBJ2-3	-	TGTGCCAGCAGCTCCCCTGGCGGTCGCACAGATACGCAGTATTTT	CASSSPGGRTDTQYF
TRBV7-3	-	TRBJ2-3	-	TGTGCCAGCAGCCATCCGACTATTCCAGATACGCAGTATTTT	CASSHPTIPDTQYF
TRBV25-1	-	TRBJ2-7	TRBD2	TGTGCCAGCAGTCCGGTAGCGGGAGGGTGGTACTTC	CASSPVAGGWYF
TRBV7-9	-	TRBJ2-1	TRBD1	TGTGCCAGCAGCTCTTTCAGGGGGATAGGATCCTACAATGAGCAGTTCTTC	CASSSFRGIGSYNEQFF
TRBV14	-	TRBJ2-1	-	TGTGCCAGCAGAAGTATCGACACCGCTCGTAACAATGAGCAGTTCTTC	CASRSIDTARNNEQFF
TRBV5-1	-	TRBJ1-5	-	TGCGCCAGCAGCTTGGGGCGGGGGAATCAGCCCCAGCATTTT	CASSLGRGNQPQHF
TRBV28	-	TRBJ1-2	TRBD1	TGTGCCAGCACCCCTTTGCGAGGGGGCCTCCTTTTCTATGGCTACACCTTC	CASTPLRGGLLFYGYTF
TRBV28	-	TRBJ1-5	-	TGTGCCAGCAGTCCCGGCGGGGGTGCTCAGCCCCAGCATTTT	CASSPGGGAQPQHF
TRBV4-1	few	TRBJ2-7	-	TGCGCCAGCAGCCGGGGCCTGGGGGGAGAAGGCTACGAGCAGTACTTC	CASSRGLGGEGYEQYF
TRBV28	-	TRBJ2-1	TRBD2	TGTGCCAGCAGTAAAGGTAGCGGGCGTAATGAGCAGTTCTTC	CASSKGSGRNEQFF
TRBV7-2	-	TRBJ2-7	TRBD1	TGTGCCAGCAGCACCCTGGTGGTGGGGACAGGGGTCTACGAGCAGTACTTC	CASSTLVVGTGVYEQYF
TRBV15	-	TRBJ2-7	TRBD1	TGTGCCACCAGCCGGACAGGGGGGAACTACGAGCAGTACTTC	CATSRTGGNYEQYF
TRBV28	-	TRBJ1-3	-	TGTGCCAGCAGTTTGTCCCTAGGCGGCTCTGGAAACACCATATATTTT	CASSLSLGGSGNTIYF
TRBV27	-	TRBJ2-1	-	TGTGCCAGCAGCCCGGGACACTTTAGCTCCTACAATGAGCAGTTCTTC	CASSPGHFSSYNEQFF
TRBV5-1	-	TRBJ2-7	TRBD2	TGCGCCAGCCGGCCCAGCGGGGGCTCCTACGAGCAGTACTTC	CASRPSGGSYEQYF
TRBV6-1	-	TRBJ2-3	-	TGTGCCAGCAGTCCCCGAGCCGGAGAGGCAGATACGCAGTATTTT	CASSPRAGEADTQYF
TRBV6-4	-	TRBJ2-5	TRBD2	TGTGCCAGCAGCCGGGAGGGAGGTGAGACCCAGTACTTC	CASSREGGETQYF
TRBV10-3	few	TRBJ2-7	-	TGTGCCATCAGGACGACCGAGGACGAGCAGTACTTC	CAIRTTEDEQYF